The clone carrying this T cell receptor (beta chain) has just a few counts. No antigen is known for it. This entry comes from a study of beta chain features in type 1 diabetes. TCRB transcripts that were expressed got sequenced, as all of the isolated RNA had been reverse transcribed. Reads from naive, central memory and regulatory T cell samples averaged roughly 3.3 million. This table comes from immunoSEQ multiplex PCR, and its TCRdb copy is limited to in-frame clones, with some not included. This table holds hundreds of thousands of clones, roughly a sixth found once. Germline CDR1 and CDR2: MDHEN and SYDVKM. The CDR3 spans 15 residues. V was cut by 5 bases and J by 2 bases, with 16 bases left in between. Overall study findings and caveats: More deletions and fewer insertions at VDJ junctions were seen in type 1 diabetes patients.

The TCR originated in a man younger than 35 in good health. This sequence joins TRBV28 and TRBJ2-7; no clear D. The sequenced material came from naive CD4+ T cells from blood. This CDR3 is CASSPRLRGTYEQYF. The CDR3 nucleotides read TGTGCCAGCAGTCCCAGGCTACGCGGAACCTACGAGCAGTACTTC.